This passage covers 17 T cell receptor beta chains from one sample sequenced in a study of blood T cell repertoires in COVID-19. The table came from immunoSEQ multiplex PCR; TCRdb's copy has only in-frame clones and leaves some out. The data hold around 620,000 clones, with about nine tenths observed a single time. Material for sequencing was peripheral blood. The source of these receptors is a woman between 18 and 29 years old with acute or convalescent COVID-19.

This chain links TRBV30 with TRBJ1-2, with a possible D match to TRBD1 (5 bases). CDR3 length: 12 amino acids. The germline CDR1 and CDR2 sequences are GTSNPN and SVGIG (reference sequence). Deletions cut 4 bases from V and 8 bases from J, with 14 bases between. CDR3 sequence reads: CAWTIDGGGYTF. DNA for the CDR3: TGTGCCTGGACCATTGATGGGGGGGGCTACACCTTC. Based on the CDR3 plus reference TRBV30 and TRBJ1-2, the full variable domain is SQTIHQWPATLVQPVGSPLSLECTVEGTSNPNLYWYRQAAGRGLQLLFYSVGIGQISSEVPQNLSASRPQDRQFILSSKKLLLSDSGFYLCAWTIDGGGYTFGSGTRLTVV.

This clone showed up just once. V and J are TRBV24-1 and TRBJ1-2; 7 nucleotides agree with TRBD1. This CDR3 has 14 amino acids. CDR1 and CDR2 (germline): KGHDR, SFDVKD. J lost 9 bases, V lost 6 bases, and 12 bases had no gene match. Written as DNA, the CDR3 is TGTGCCACCAGTCCCTCACGCCCGGGACAGAGCTACACCTTC. Its protein is CATSPSRPGQSYTF.

This chain joins TRBV6-5 and TRBJ1-2; 7 bases fit TRBD1. This CDR3 has 12 amino acids. Germline trimming cut 7 bases from V and 6 bases from J; bases unmatched to any gene: 5. Per the germline V gene, CDR1 is MNHEY and CDR2 is SVGAGI. The CDR3: CASTTGADGYTF. Written as DNA, the CDR3 is TGTGCCAGCACAACAGGGGCCGATGGCTACACCTTC.

The chain carries TRBV3-1 (or the pseudogene TRBV3-2) and TRBJ1-1, with D unclear. V lost 1 base, J lost 9 bases, and 9 bases lay in between. The CDR3 length is 12 residues. CDR1 is LGHDT and CDR2 is YNNKEL in the germline V gene (reference sequence). The CDR3, as DNA: TGTGCCAGCAGCCAAGGATCACAGAAAGCTTTCTTT. Translation gives CASSQGSQKAFF.

This clone was recorded a few times. V and J are TRBV10-1 and TRBJ1-1, with TRBD1 identical over 12 bases. Looked up from germline, CDR1 is WNHNN and CDR2 is SYGVQD (reference sequence). The length of the CDR3 is 18 residues. Trimming at V came to 2 bases and at J to 1 base, leaving 8 bases not matched to a gene. The CDR3 protein is CASSEIPGTGGPNTEAFF. DNA of the CDR3: TGCGCCAGCAGTGAGATCCCCGGGACAGGGGGCCCGAACACTGAAGCTTTCTTT.

The rearrangement joins TRBV2 to TRBJ1-2; 8 nucleotides match TRBD1. Losses at the gene ends were 5 bases for V and 6 bases for J; bases not matched to a gene: 5. The germline CDR1 and CDR2 sequences are SNHLY and FYNNEI. The CDR3 consists of 13 residues. The DNA of the CDR3 is TGTGCCAGCAGTTCTATCAGGGGGCATGGCTACACCTTC. Residues: CASSSIRGHGYTF. Variable domain in full (rest from reference TRBV2 and TRBJ1-2): EPEVTQTPSHQVTQMGQEVILRCVPISNHLYFYWYRQILGQKVEFLVSFYNNEISEKSEIFDDQFSVERPDGSNFTLKIRSTKLEDSAMYFCASSSIRGHGYTFGSGTRLTVV.

The chain couples TRBV19 to TRBJ1-1; D ambiguous. Germline V gives CDR1 LNHDA, CDR2 SQIVND (reference sequence). The CDR3 runs to 13 residues. V lost 0 bases and J 2 bases, leaving 4 bases between the germline ends. CDR3 DNA: TGTGCCAGTAGTATAGATATTAACACTGAAGCTTTCTTT. It specifies CASSIDINTEAFF.

The chain employs TRBV4-1 and TRBJ2-4, with TRBD2 as a possible D gene (6 bases). V shed 5 bases and J shed 8 bases, with 19 bases lying between them. The CDR3 runs to 15 residues. CDR1 and CDR2 (germline): MGHRA, YSYEKL. The CDR3 DNA is TGCGCCAGCAGCTCCCCGAGGCAGGGAGGCTACATTCAGTACTTC. Its protein product is CASSSPRQGGYIQYF.

The rearrangement joins TRBV4-1 to TRBJ2-7; D is uncertain. The length of the CDR3 is 13 residues. The germline gives CDR1 MGHRA, CDR2 YSYEKL. Trimming pared 1 base from V and 3 bases from J, leaving 7 bases between. The CDR3, as DNA: TGCGCCAGCAGCCAAGCCCCAAACTACGAGCAGTACTTC. Amino acids: CASSQAPNYEQYF.

V usage is TRBV9 and J usage is TRBJ1-2; 7 bases align to TRBD1. The CDR3 length is 15 residues. Trimming at V came to 4 bases and at J to 1 base, leaving 7 bases not matched to a gene. CDR1 is SGDLS and CDR2 is YYNGEE in the germline V gene. As DNA, the CDR3 is TGTGCCAGCAGCAGTCGACAGGGTATTAACTATGGCTACACCTTC. It translates to CASSSRQGINYGYTF.

The rearrangement links TRBV6-1 to TRBJ2-6, with D possibly being TRBD1 (6 bases). Germline V gives CDR1 MNHNS, CDR2 SASEGT. This CDR3 region has 15 residues. V dropped 1 base and J dropped 4 bases, with 8 bases sitting between them. The CDR3 reads CASSEGGLGANVLTF. The CDR3 DNA follows: TGTGCCAGCAGTGAAGGGGGGCTGGGGGCCAACGTCCTGACTTTC.

The chain is built from TRBV4-3 and TRBJ1-2, with 9 nucleotides matching TRBD1. This CDR3 is 16 amino acids long. CDR1 is LGHNA and CDR2 is YSLEER in the germline V gene. After removal of 0 bases from V and 5 bases from J, the junction contained 7 bases not matched to a gene. CDR3 nucleotides: TGCGCCAGCAGCCAAGACTCTCCCGGGACAGGGTATGGCTACACCTTC. It is translated as CASSQDSPGTGYGYTF.

V usage is TRBV21-1 and J usage is TRBJ1-2; the DNA was not used to check the table's D call, TRBD1. TRBV21-1 is tagged as a pseudogene. The CDR3 runs 16 residues. CDR3 coding DNA: TGTGCCAGCACACAAAAAGGGGGACAGGGGATCGATGGCTACACCTTC. The encoded protein is CASTQKGGQGIDGYTF.

The gene calls are TRBV29-1 and TRBJ2-3, with 7 bases lining up with TRBD1. Trimming took 5 bases from V and 2 from J; bases not matched to a gene: 7. Germline V CDR1 and CDR2: SQVTM, ANQGSEA. CDR3 length: 14 residues. CDR3 residues: CSVKNRGTTDTQYF. CDR3 DNA: TGCAGCGTTAAGAACAGGGGAACCACAGATACGCAGTATTTT.

The rearrangement links TRBV27 to TRBJ1-3; 9 nucleotides match TRBD1. Germline assignment: CDR1 MNHEY and CDR2 SMNVEV (reference sequence). The trim removed 4 bases at V and 2 bases at J, leaving 9 bases unmatched. This CDR3 contains 17 residues. CDR3 nucleotides: TGTGCCAGCAGTTCTAACAGGGGGCGAACCCCTGGAAACACCATATATTTT. Translated: CASSSNRGRTPGNTIYF.

The DNA of the CDR3 is TGTGCCAGCAGCCAAGATGGGGCAGCTAGTCGAAACTATGGCTACACCTTC. It specifies CASSQDGAASRNYGYTF. The genes are TRBV3-1 (or the pseudogene TRBV3-2) and TRBJ1-2; tentative D call: TRBD1 (5 bases). This CDR3 comprises 17 residues. The V gene lost 0 bases and the J gene lost 2 bases, with 16 bases spanning the gap. CDR1 LGHDT and CDR2 YNNKEL come from the germline V gene (reference sequence).

This rearrangement joins TRBV30 to TRBJ1-1; possible D gene TRBD1, 5 bases. CDR3 length: 13 residues. Trimming removed 2 bases from V and 4 bases from J, with 11 bases in between. Germline V gene sequence: CDR1 GTSNPN, CDR2 SVGIG (reference sequence). CDR3 loop: CAWSKTGVTEAFF. The CDR3 nucleotides are TGTGCCTGGAGTAAAACAGGAGTCACTGAAGCTTTCTTT. The full variable domain, with the rest looked up from reference TRBV30 and TRBJ1-1, is SQTIHQWPATLVQPVGSPLSLECTVEGTSNPNLYWYRQAAGRGLQLLFYSVGIGQISSEVPQNLSASRPQDRQFILSSKKLLLSDSGFYLCAWSKTGVTEAFFGQGTRLTVV.